This is a list of T cell receptor beta chains from one sample in a study of response to subunit inactivated influenza vaccine. From the RT-PCR reads, TCRdb called clonotypes with MiXCR, one entry per CDR3 protein. The sample has hundreds of thousands of distinct CDR3 sequences; approximately 12% are singletons. Sample: PBMCs from blood, taken roughly 48 days after vaccination. These TCRs come from a man aged 45-60 years who received an inactivated influenza vaccine. Both conserved end residues are part of each CDR3. D genes are given only for firm matches. The size entry is marked missing in some rows and otherwise reads once, few, many or a size class.

j_call d_call v_call clone_size cdr3_nt cdr3_aa
TRBJ2-1 TRBD2 TRBV12-3/TRBV12-4 . TGTGCCGGCAGACCCTCAACTAGCGGGAGTGGCGATGAGCAGTTCTTC CAGRPSTSGSGDEQFF
TRBJ1-2 . TRBV6-5 many TGTGCCAGCAGTTACTCGACCGGGGCCAGTAATGGCTACACCTTC CASSYSTGASNGYTF
TRBJ2-5 . TRBV6-5 . TGTGCCAGCAGTTTGGACAGCCAGTTAAGAAAAGAGACCCAGTACTTC CASSLDSQLRKETQYF
TRBJ2-2 TRBD1 TRBV7-2 many TGTGCCAGCAGGCGACAGGGGGACACCGGGGAGCTGTTTTTT CASRRQGDTGELFF
TRBJ1-5 . TRBV7-9 few TGTGCCAGCAGCTTATCCGGGACGTCACAGCCCCAGCATTTT CASSLSGTSQPQHF
TRBJ2-3 . TRBV5-1 few TGCGCCAGCAGCTCACAGACTAGTTCAGATACGCAGTATTTT CASSSQTSSDTQYF
TRBJ1-2 . TRBV5-1 few TGCGCCAGCAGCTTGTTCGAGGGTCGTTTGGCGTATGGCTACACCTTC CASSLFEGRLAYGYTF
TRBJ2-3 TRBD2 TRBV20-1 . TGCAGTGCTAGGCCCACGTTTACTGTAGCGGGAGGCTCCGGGGATACGCAGTATTTT CSARPTFTVAGGSGDTQYF
TRBJ2-1 . TRBV20-1 . TGCAGTGCTAGAGATACGAGCGGAAACAATGAGCAGTTCTTC CSARDTSGNNEQFF
TRBJ2-1 TRBD1 TRBV5-1 . TGCGCCAGCAGCCAGAGTGGGACAGGGATCGATGAGCAGTTCTTC CASSQSGTGIDEQFF
TRBJ2-5 . TRBV20-1 . TGCAGTGCCGGGCCGGTGTCCCAAGAGACCCAGTACTTC CSAGPVSQETQYF
TRBJ2-5 . TRBV9 few TGTGCCAGCAGCGTAGGTTCACCCGCAGGGGAGACCCAGTACTTC CASSVGSPAGETQYF
TRBJ2-7 . TRBV4-3 . TGCGCCAGCAGCCACTCAACCGCCTACGAGCAGTACTTC CASSHSTAYEQYF
TRBJ2-7 . TRBV10-1 . TGCGCCAGCAGTGAGTCGGGCAGGGAGTACGAGCAGTACTTC CASSESGREYEQYF
TRBJ2-1 TRBD2 TRBV5-1 few TGCGCCAGCAGCTTGACTAGCGGGGGGCAAGCCTACAATGAGCAGTTCTTC CASSLTSGGQAYNEQFF
TRBJ2-3 . TRBV21-1 . TGTGCCAGCAGCCCGCGACTAGCGTGCATAGATACGCAGTATTTT CASSPRLACIDTQYF
TRBJ2-6 . TRBV7-2 . TGTGCCAGCAGCTTAAGTTCAGGGGCCAACCTCCTGACTTTC CASSLSSGANLLTF
TRBJ2-1 TRBD2 TRBV4-3 . TGCGCCAGCAGCCAAGATCCCCCGGGAGGGCCCTACAATGAGCAGTTCTTC CASSQDPPGGPYNEQFF
TRBJ1-1 . TRBV10-3 . TGTGCCATCAGTCAAAAAGGGGCGAACACTGAAGCTTTCTTT CAISQKGANTEAFF
TRBJ2-1 TRBD2 TRBV6-2/TRBV6-3 . TGTGCCAGCACACAGTATAGCGGGGGGGCCGACAATGAGCAGTTCTTC CASTQYSGGADNEQFF
TRBJ2-2 . TRBV7-6 many TGTGCCAGCAGCTTGATCACCGGGGAGCTGTTTTTT CASSLITGELFF
TRBJ1-5 . TRBV5-5 many TGTGCCAGCAGCTTGTGGGGAAATCAGCCCCAGCATTTT CASSLWGNQPQHF
TRBJ2-3 . TRBV7-2 few TGTGCCAGCAGCCCAGCCGGGCTAGCGTCAGATACGCAGTATTTT CASSPAGLASDTQYF
TRBJ2-1 . TRBV3-1 few TGTGCCAGCAGCCAAGCCCTTAGCGGAAGGGAGCAGTTCTTC CASSQALSGREQFF
TRBJ2-2 . TRBV12-3/TRBV12-4 many TGTGCCAGCAGTTTAGCTCTGGGGAACACCGGGGAGCTGTTTTTT CASSLALGNTGELFF
TRBJ2-3 TRBD1 TRBV24-1 few TGTGCCACCAGTGCGGTACAGGGGGTGACAGATACGCAGTATTTT CATSAVQGVTDTQYF
TRBJ2-3 . TRBV12-3/TRBV12-4 . TGTGCCAGCAGTCTACACTATCTGCAGTATTTT CASSLHYLQYF
TRBJ1-5 TRBD1 TRBV5-6 few TGTGCCAGCAGTCCAGGGGGTTATCAGCCCCAGCATTTT CASSPGGYQPQHF
TRBJ2-3 TRBD2 TRBV10-3 . TGTGCCACGGGGACAGCGGGGGGGGAGGGTATGCAGTATTTT CATGTAGGEGMQYF
TRBJ2-7 TRBD2 TRBV5-6 . TGTGCCAGCAGCTTTTTGGGGAGCGGGAGGGCCGGCGAGCAGTACTTC CASSFLGSGRAGEQYF
TRBJ2-3 . TRBV25-1 many TGTGCCAGCAGTCCCCCAGCGGGCACAGATACGCAGTATTTT CASSPPAGTDTQYF
TRBJ2-1 TRBD1 TRBV7-9 . TGTGCCAGCAGCTTACTCGGGACAGCTTTCTACAATGAGCAGTTCTTC CASSLLGTAFYNEQFF
TRBJ1-1 . TRBV12-3/TRBV12-4 few TGTGCCAGCAGTTTCTCCCCTGGACGGAGGAACACTGAAGCTTTCTTT CASSFSPGRRNTEAFF
TRBJ2-7 TRBD2 TRBV7-2 few TGTGCCAGCAGCTTAGCCCCAGGACTAGTGGGGAAGTCAGCCTACGAGCAGTACTTC CASSLAPGLVGKSAYEQYF
TRBJ2-5 . TRBV29-1 . TGCAGCGTGGTGATTATCCAAGAGACCCAGTACTTC CSVVIIQETQYF
TRBJ2-3 . TRBV7-2 . TGTGCCAGCAGCTTCTGGGGGGCCCTTATATTCACAGATACGCAGTATTTT CASSFWGALIFTDTQYF
TRBJ2-7 . TRBV28 few TGTGCCAGCACCCAACGAGGAGAGCGGTACTTC CASTQRGERYF
TRBJ2-2 . TRBV13 . TGTGCCAGCAGCTCGACTTGGTGGTCCGGGGAGCTGTTTTTT CASSSTWWSGELFF
TRBJ1-2 . TRBV7-2 few TGTGCCAGCAGCTTAGTCCAAATAGCAGGGCTGAACTATGGCTACACCTTC CASSLVQIAGLNYGYTF
TRBJ2-1 TRBD1 TRBV11-1 . TGTGCCAGCAGCCCAAACAGGGGGGCCTACAATGAGCAGTTCTTC CASSPNRGAYNEQFF
TRBJ1-6 . TRBV4-3 few TGCGCCAGCAGCCAAAGCCTGGGGGCTGATAATTCACCCCTCCACTTT CASSQSLGADNSPLHF
TRBJ2-7 . TRBV29-1 . TGCAGCGTGTTGGAAGGGGTTTCCTACGAGCAGTACTTC CSVLEGVSYEQYF
TRBJ2-1 TRBD1 TRBV7-2 . TGTGCCAGCAGCCTGCTGGGCGCGGGACAGGGGACGAATGAGCAGTTCTTC CASSLLGAGQGTNEQFF
TRBJ2-1 . TRBV20-1 once TGCAGTGCTAGCAGGAACAATGAGCACTTCTTC CSASRNNEHFF
TRBJ2-7 TRBD2 TRBV28 few TGTGCCAGCAGTTTCCCGACTAGCGGTCCCCCCTACGAGCAGTACTTC CASSFPTSGPPYEQYF
TRBJ2-7 . TRBV3-1 few TGTGCCAGCAGCCAGGGCCTCTTGGGCTACGAGCAGTACTTC CASSQGLLGYEQYF
TRBJ1-5 . TRBV6-1 few TGTGCCAGCAGGGTCGCCTGGGAGGGGATGCAGCCCCAGCATTTT CASRVAWEGMQPQHF